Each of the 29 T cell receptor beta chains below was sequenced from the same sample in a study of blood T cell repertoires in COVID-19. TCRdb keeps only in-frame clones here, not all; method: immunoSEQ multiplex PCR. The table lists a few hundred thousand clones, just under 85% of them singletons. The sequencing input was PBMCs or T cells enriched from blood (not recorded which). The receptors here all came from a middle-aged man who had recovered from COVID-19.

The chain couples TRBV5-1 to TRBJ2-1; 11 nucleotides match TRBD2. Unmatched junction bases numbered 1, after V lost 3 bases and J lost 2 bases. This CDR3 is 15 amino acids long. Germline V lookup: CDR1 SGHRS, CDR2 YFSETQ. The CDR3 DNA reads TGCGCCAGCAGCTGGGGACTAGCGGCCTACAATGAGCAGTTCTTC. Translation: CASSWGLAAYNEQFF.

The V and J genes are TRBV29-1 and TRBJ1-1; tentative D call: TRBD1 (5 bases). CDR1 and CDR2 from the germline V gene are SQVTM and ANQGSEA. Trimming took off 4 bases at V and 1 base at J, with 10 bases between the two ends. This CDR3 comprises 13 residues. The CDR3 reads CSVALGGNTEAFF. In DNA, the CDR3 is TGCAGCGTTGCCCTCGGGGGGAACACTGAAGCTTTCTTT.

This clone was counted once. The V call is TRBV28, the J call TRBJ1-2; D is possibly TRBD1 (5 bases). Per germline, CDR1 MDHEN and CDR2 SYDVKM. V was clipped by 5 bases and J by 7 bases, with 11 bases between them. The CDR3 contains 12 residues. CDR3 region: CASSPPGPGYTF. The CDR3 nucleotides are TGTGCCAGCAGTCCTCCAGGGCCTGGCTACACCTTC.

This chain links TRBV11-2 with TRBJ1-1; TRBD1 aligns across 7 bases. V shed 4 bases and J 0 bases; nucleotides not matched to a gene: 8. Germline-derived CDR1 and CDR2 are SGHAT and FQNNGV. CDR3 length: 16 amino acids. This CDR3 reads CASSYLTGAMNTEAFF. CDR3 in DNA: TGTGCCAGCAGCTACCTCACAGGGGCCATGAACACTGAAGCTTTCTTT.

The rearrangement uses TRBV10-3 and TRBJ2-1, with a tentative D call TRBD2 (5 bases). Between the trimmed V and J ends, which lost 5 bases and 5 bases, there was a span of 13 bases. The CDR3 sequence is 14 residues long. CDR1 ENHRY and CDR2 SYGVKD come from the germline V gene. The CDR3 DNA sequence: TGTGCCATCAGTCCCGGCTCGGGGAACAATGAGCAGTTCTTC. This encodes CAISPGSGNNEQFF.

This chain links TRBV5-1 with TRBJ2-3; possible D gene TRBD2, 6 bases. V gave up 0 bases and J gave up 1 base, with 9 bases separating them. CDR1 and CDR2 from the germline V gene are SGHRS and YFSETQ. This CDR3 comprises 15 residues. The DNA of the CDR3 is TGCGCCAGCAGCTTGGAGGGACTCCGCACAGATACGCAGTATTTT. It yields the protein CASSLEGLRTDTQYF.

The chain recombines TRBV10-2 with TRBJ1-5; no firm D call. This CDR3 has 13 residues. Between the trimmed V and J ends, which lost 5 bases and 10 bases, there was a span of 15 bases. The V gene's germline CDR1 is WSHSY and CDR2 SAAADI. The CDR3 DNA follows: TGCGCCAGCAGTCGTGGGGAGTCGGAACCCCAGCATTTT. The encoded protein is CASSRGESEPQHF.

The CDR3 region has the DNA TGTGCCAGCAGCGTAACAGGGGGATTAGAGACCCAGTACTTC. This codes for CASSVTGGLETQYF. This sequence joins TRBV9 and TRBJ2-5; 8 bases map to TRBD1. The J segment lost 4 bases and the V segment lost 1 base, leaving 3 bases of the junction unmatched. This CDR3 is 14 amino acids long. Germline V gene data show CDR1 as SGDLS and CDR2 as YYNGEE.

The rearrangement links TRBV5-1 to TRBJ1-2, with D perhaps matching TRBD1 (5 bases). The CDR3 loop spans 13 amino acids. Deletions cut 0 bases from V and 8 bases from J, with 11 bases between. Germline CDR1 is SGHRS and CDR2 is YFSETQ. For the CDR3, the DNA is TGCGCCAGCAGCTTGGACAGGAGATGGGGCTACACCTTC. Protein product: CASSLDRRWGYTF.

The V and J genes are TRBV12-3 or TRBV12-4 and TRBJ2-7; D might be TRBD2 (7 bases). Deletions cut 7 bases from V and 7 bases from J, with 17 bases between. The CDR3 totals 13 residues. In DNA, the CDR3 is TGTGCCAGCAACCGGGGGGCCGTTGGGGAGCAGTACTTC. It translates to CASNRGAVGEQYF.

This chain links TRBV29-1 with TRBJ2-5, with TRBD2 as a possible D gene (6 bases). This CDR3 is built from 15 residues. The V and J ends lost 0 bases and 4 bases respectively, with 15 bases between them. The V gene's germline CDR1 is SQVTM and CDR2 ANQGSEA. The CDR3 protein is CSVEDERTAGETQYF. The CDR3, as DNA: TGCAGCGTTGAAGATGAACGCACAGCGGGAGAGACCCAGTACTTC. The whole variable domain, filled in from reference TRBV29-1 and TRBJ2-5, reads SAVISQKPSRDICQRGTSLTIQCQVDSQVTMMFWYRQQPGQSLTLIATANQGSEATYESGFVIDKFPISRPNLTFSTLTVSNMSPEDSSIYLCSVEDERTAGETQYFGPGTRLLVL.

CDR3 residues: CASFSLRELNTEAFF. The CDR3, as DNA: TGTGCCAGCTTCTCACTGCGGGAGTTGAACACTGAAGCTTTCTTT. This sequence joins TRBV28 and TRBJ1-1; D is uncertain. The CDR3 consists of 15 residues. V dropped 8 bases and J dropped 0 bases, with 16 bases sitting between them. Germline loops: CDR1 MDHEN, CDR2 SYDVKM. The full variable domain, its missing parts supplied by reference TRBV28 and TRBJ1-1, is DVKVTQSSRYLVKRTGEKVFLECVQDMDHENMFWYRQDPGLGLRLIYFSYDVKMKEKGDIPEGYSVSREKKERFSLILESASTNQTSMYLCASFSLRELNTEAFFGQGTRLTVV.

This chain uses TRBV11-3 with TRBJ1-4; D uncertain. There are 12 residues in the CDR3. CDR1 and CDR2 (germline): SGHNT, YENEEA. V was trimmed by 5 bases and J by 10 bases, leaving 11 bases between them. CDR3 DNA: TGTGCCAGCAGCCTATCGGAGGGAAAACTGTTTTTT. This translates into CASSLSEGKLFF.

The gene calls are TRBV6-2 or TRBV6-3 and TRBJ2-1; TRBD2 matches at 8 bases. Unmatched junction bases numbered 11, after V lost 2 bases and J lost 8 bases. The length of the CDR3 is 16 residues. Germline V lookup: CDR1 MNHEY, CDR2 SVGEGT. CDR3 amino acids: CASSYALGGRFYEQFF. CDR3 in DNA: TGTGCCAGCAGTTACGCCCTGGGCGGGAGGTTTTATGAGCAGTTCTTC.

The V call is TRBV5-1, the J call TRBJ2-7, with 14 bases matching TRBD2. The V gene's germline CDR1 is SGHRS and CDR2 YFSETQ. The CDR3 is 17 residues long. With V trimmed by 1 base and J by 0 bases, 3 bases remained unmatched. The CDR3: CASSLKGLAGASYEQYF. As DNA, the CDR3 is TGCGCCAGCAGCTTGAAGGGACTAGCGGGAGCCTCCTACGAGCAGTACTTC.

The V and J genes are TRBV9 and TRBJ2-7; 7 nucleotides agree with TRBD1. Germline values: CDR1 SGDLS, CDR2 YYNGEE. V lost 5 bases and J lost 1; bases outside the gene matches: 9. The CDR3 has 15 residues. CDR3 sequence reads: CASSLRTGDSYEQYF. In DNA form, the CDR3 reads TGTGCCAGCAGTCTCAGGACAGGCGATTCCTACGAGCAGTACTTC.

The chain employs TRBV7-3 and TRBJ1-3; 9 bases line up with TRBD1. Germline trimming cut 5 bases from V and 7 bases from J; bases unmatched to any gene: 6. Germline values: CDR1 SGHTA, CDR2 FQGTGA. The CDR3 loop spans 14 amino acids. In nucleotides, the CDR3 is TGTGCCAGCAGCCCGACAGGGGGTGGGAACACCATATATTTT. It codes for CASSPTGGGNTIYF.

CDR3 in DNA: TGCGCCAGCAGCCCCTTTACTCGCGGGGGGCCATACAATGAGCAGTTCTTC. This gives the protein CASSPFTRGGPYNEQFF. The chain recombines TRBV5-1 with TRBJ2-1; 8 bases fit TRBD2. The CDR3 is 17 amino acids. Germline V gene sequence: CDR1 SGHRS, CDR2 YFSETQ. J lost 4 bases, V lost 4 bases, and 13 bases had no gene match.

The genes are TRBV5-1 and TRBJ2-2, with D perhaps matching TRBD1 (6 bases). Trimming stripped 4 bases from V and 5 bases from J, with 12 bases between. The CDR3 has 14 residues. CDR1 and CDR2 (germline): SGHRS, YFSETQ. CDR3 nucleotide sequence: TGCGCCAGCAGCCCCCAACAGGGAACCGGGGAGCTGTTTTTT. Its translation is CASSPQQGTGELFF.

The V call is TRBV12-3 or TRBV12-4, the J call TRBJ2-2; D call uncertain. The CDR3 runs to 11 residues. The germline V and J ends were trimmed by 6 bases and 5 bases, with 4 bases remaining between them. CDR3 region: CASRLTGELFF. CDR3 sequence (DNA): TGTGCCAGCAGACTGACCGGGGAGCTGTTTTTT.

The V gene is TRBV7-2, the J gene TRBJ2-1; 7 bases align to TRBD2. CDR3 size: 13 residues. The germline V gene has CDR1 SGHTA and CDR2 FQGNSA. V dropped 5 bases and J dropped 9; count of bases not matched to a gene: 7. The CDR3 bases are TGTGCCAGCAGCGCAGGACTAGGGACTGAGCAGTTCTTC. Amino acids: CASSAGLGTEQFF.

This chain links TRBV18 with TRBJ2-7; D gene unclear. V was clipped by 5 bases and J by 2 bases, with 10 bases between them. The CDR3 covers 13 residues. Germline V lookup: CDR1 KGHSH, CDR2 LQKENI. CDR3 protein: CASSFPGAYEQYF. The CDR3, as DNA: TGTGCCAGCTCATTCCCGGGTGCCTACGAGCAGTACTTC.

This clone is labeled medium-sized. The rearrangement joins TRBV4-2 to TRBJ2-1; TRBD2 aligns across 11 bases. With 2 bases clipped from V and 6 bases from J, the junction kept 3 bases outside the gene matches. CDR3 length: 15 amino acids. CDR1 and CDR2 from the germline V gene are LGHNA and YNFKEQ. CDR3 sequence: CASSQPSGGFNEQFF. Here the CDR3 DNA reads TGTGCCAGCAGCCAACCTAGCGGGGGGTTCAATGAGCAGTTCTTC.

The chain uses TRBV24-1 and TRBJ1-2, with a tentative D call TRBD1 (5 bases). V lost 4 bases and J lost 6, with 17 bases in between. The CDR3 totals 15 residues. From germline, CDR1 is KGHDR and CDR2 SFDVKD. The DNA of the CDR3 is TGTGCCACCAGTGAACCCTCCCAGGGCTTCGATGGCTACACCTTC. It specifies CATSEPSQGFDGYTF.

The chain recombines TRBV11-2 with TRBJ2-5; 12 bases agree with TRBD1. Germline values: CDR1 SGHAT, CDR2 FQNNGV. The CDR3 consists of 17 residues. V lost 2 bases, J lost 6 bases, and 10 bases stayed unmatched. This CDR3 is CASSLLTGTGGVKTQYF. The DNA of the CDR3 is TGTGCCAGCAGCTTACTGACCGGGACAGGGGGCGTGAAGACCCAGTACTTC.

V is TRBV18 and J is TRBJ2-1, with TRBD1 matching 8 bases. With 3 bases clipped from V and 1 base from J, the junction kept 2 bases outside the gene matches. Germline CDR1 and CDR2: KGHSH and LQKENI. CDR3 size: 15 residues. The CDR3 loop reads CASSPQGASYNEQFF. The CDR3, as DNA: TGTGCCAGCTCACCTCAGGGGGCGTCCTACAATGAGCAGTTCTTC.

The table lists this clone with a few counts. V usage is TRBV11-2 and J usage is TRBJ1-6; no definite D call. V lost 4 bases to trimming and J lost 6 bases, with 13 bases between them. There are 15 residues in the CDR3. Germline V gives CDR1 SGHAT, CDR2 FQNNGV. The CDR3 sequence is CASSSLRGTNSPLHF. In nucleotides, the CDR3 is TGTGCCAGCAGCTCACTCCGGGGTACTAATTCACCCCTCCACTTT. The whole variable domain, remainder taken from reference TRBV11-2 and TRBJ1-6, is EAGVAQSPRYKIIEKRQSVAFWCNPISGHATLYWYQQILGQGPKLLIQFQNNGVVDDSQLPKDRFSAERLKGVDSTLKIQPAKLEDSAVYLCASSSLRGTNSPLHFGNGTRLTVT.

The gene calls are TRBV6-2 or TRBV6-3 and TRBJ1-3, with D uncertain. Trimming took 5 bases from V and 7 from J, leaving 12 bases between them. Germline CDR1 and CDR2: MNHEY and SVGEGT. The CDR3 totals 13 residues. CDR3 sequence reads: CASSQSTRNTIYF. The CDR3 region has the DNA TGTGCCAGCAGTCAATCGACGAGGAACACCATATATTTT.

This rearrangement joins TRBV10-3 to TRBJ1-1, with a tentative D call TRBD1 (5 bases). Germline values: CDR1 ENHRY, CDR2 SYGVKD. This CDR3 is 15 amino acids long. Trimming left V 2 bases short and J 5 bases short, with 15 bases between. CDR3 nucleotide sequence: TGTGCCATCAGTGAGCCGAACTGGGGCGAGACTGAAGCTTTCTTT. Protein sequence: CAISEPNWGETEAFF.